Sequencing of this T cell receptor beta chain was carried out in a study of OX40 agonist ivuxolimab in advanced cancers. For the study in its entirety: Ivuxolimab was a fully human IgG2 agonistic monoclonal antibody targeting the costimulatory receptor OX40 (CD134). Patients were allowed to have had prior anti-PD-1, anti-PD-L1 or anti-CTLA-4 therapy, and 30% to 50% of the dose-escalation patients had previously received checkpoint inhibitors. The paper reports the monotherapy dose-escalation portion (N of about 54 patients) of the phase I ivuxolimab trial. Among the roughly 52 dose-escalation patients, around 20 had hepatocellular carcinoma, approximately 15 melanoma, 9 renal cell carcinoma and 9 head and neck cancer. In the dose-escalation cohort, approximately 83% of patients were male, and the mean age was roughly 60 years with a range of roughly 23 to 79. Partial responses occurred in three dose-escalation patients: two with cutaneous melanoma and one with hepatocellular carcinoma. Intravenous ivuxolimab was administered to patients every 2 weeks at six dose levels: 0.01, 0.1, 0.3, 1.5, 3 and 10 mg/kg. Peripheral TCRbeta sequencing was intended to test whether TCR sequence diversity was altered and clonal T-cell expansion was caused by ivuxolimab. Study-wide conclusions, independent of this receptor: At doses of 0.1 to 3.0 mg/kg, clonal expansion of both CD4+ and CD8+ T cells in blood was seen between baseline and week 6. In the 0.1-3.0 mg/kg groups, partial responders had among the lowest normalized peripheral clonal expansion, particularly in CD8+ T cells. On average, CD8+ T cells showed more expanded clones than CD4+ T cells after ivuxolimab. Low levels of normalized T-cell clonal expansion were also seen in some patients who did not respond. The antigen specificity of the peripheral T cells that underwent clonal expansion was not determined.

The trial excluded patients who had a history of autoimmune disease or were on systemic immunosuppression. Peripheral blood for TCR sequencing was collected from all dose cohorts at baseline, on cycle 4 day 1, and on cycle 7 day 1. The samples were drawn from a first-in-human, open-label, multicenter phase I dose-escalation trial of ivuxolimab. Adults with locally advanced or metastatic melanoma, renal cell, hepatocellular, or head and neck squamous cell carcinoma were enrolled in the trial. Before TCR sequencing, CD4+ T cells and CD8+ T cells from peripheral blood were sorted into separate populations. Comments on this clone: The specificity of this receptor is unknown. Per-base qualities were not stored, and no clone one base away is much larger.

CDR1 and CDR2 (MNHEY, SMNVEV) derive from the germline V gene (reference sequence). Counted from cysteine to phenylalanine, this CDR3 has 17 amino acids. Only the CDR3 DNA is retained, 51 bases long and in frame from the first base. At the junction V is shortened by 5 bases and J by 6 bases, with 25 bases in between. Genomic DNA was isolated from the sorted cells so that the TCRbeta CDR3 region could be sequenced. TCRbeta CDR3 regions were sequenced using the immunoSEQ Assay. Entries here come from immuneACCESS through TCRdb and include only in-frame sequences with V and J called. Some clones fail to appear in such tables; in the studies checked, an unresolved V gene covers under half of the shortfall, and the cause of the remainder is unknown. The sample data list approximately 75,000 clones, and around 90% of these were observed just once. The top ten clones comprise roughly 0.38% of the sample.

This material consisted of CD4+ or CD8+ T cells sorted from blood, taken in a trial of the OX40 agonist ivuxolimab. The chain is assembled from TRBV27 and TRBJ2-5; no D gene can be assigned with confidence. This receptor was identified in an adult with an advanced solid tumor such as melanoma, head and neck, liver or kidney cancer. The DNA sequence reads TGTGCCAGCAGTCGTATCGACGGCCCGGGTTCGAGGAAGACCCAGTACTTC. It translates as CASSRIDGPGSRKTQYF.